This T cell receptor (beta chain) was captured in a study of T cell responses to AZD1222 COVID-19 vaccine. Germline CDR1 is SGHAT and CDR2 is FQDESV (reference sequence). Between the trimmed V and J ends, which lost 0 bases and 9 bases, there was a span of 18 bases. The CDR3 consists of 16 residues. Sequencing used immunoSEQ multiplex PCR; TCRdb keeps in-frame clones, though not all of them. Here the sample spans about 67,000 clones, 80% to 90% being singletons. This TCR came from an adult in good health. The sequences come from peripheral blood, collected on day 0 of AZD1222 vaccination. The V call is TRBV11-1, the J call TRBJ2-1, with D possibly TRBD1 on 6 matching bases. In DNA, the CDR3 is TGTGCCAGCAGCTTAGCGTCTCAGGGGAGAGGAGCTGAGCAGTTCTTC. It is translated as CASSLASQGRGAEQFF.